These T cell receptor beta chains were read from a single sample in a study of blood T cell repertoires in COVID-19. The method was immunoSEQ multiplex PCR; TCRdb's version includes in-frame clones alone and lacks a portion of them. The table has approximately 230,000 clones, just under 85% seen once. The specimen was PBMCs or T cells enriched from blood (not recorded which). The receptors here all came from a man aged 35-49 years who had recovered from COVID-19. The CDR3 runs from the conserved cysteine through the conserved F or W. The order of the fields is CDR3 DNA, CDR3 protein, clone size, V gene, D gene, J gene. D genes are given only for firm matches. Size tells how often a clone was seen (once, few, many) or the class of an expanded clone, and some rows leave it out.

cdr3_nt: TGTGCCAGTAGTATCACCGGGGGCTACGAGCAGTACTTC
cdr3_aa: CASSITGGYEQYF
clone_size: -
v_call: TRBV19
d_call: -
j_call: TRBJ2-7

cdr3_nt: TGTGCCAGCAGACCCCGGGAGGGGCACTTC
cdr3_aa: CASRPREGHF
clone_size: -
v_call: TRBV28
d_call: TRBD2
j_call: TRBJ2-7

cdr3_nt: TGTGCCAGCAGACAGGACAGGAAGAACACTGAAGCTTTCTTT
cdr3_aa: CASRQDRKNTEAFF
clone_size: -
v_call: TRBV27
d_call: TRBD1
j_call: TRBJ1-1

cdr3_nt: TGCAGCGTTGAAGTTGGGACAGGGTCGAGCGAGCAGTACTTC
cdr3_aa: CSVEVGTGSSEQYF
clone_size: -
v_call: TRBV29-1
d_call: TRBD1
j_call: TRBJ2-7

cdr3_nt: TGTGCCAGCAGCCCAACGCAGGGAACTGAAGCTTTCTTT
cdr3_aa: CASSPTQGTEAFF
clone_size: -
v_call: TRBV7-9
d_call: -
j_call: TRBJ1-1

cdr3_nt: TGCGCCAGCAGGCCGACAGGGTCCGATTCACCCCTCCACTTT
cdr3_aa: CASRPTGSDSPLHF
clone_size: -
v_call: TRBV5-1
d_call: TRBD1
j_call: TRBJ1-6

cdr3_nt: TGTGCCAGCAGTGGCAGGGGGGTCGATGGCTACACCTTC
cdr3_aa: CASSGRGVDGYTF
clone_size: few
v_call: TRBV27
d_call: TRBD1
j_call: TRBJ1-2

cdr3_nt: TGTGCCAGCAGTGAGGGGACAGGCCTTTTGAACACTGAAGCTTTCTTT
cdr3_aa: CASSEGTGLLNTEAFF
clone_size: -
v_call: TRBV6-1
d_call: TRBD1
j_call: TRBJ1-1

cdr3_nt: TGTGCCAGCAGGAGGGCCTCCCGTTCTGGGGCCAACGTCCTGACTTTC
cdr3_aa: CASRRASRSGANVLTF
clone_size: -
v_call: TRBV27
d_call: -
j_call: TRBJ2-6

cdr3_nt: TGTGCCAGCAGTTCGACAGACAGCGGGGCCAACGTCCTGACTTTC
cdr3_aa: CASSSTDSGANVLTF
clone_size: few
v_call: TRBV6-2/TRBV6-3
d_call: -
j_call: TRBJ2-6

cdr3_nt: TGTGCCAGTACGGCCAAAAACATTCAGTACTTC
cdr3_aa: CASTAKNIQYF
clone_size: -
v_call: TRBV19
d_call: -
j_call: TRBJ2-4

cdr3_nt: TGTGCCACCAGCAGAGATTTCTCCACGGGAGGGGAGACCCAGTACTTC
cdr3_aa: CATSRDFSTGGETQYF
clone_size: -
v_call: TRBV15
d_call: TRBD2
j_call: TRBJ2-5

cdr3_nt: TGTGCCAGCAGTGGGGGACAGCCTTATGGCTACACCTTC
cdr3_aa: CASSGGQPYGYTF
clone_size: -
v_call: TRBV2
d_call: TRBD1
j_call: TRBJ1-2

cdr3_nt: TGCGCCAGCAGCCCTCAGGCGGGAGTTCGGAACGAGCAGTACTTC
cdr3_aa: CASSPQAGVRNEQYF
clone_size: -
v_call: TRBV5-1
d_call: TRBD2
j_call: TRBJ2-7

cdr3_nt: TGTGCCAGCAGTTCGGCGGGGGTCGTGCAAGAGACCCAGTACTTC
cdr3_aa: CASSSAGVVQETQYF
clone_size: -
v_call: TRBV28
d_call: TRBD2
j_call: TRBJ2-5

cdr3_nt: TGTGCCACCAGTGATCGGACAGGGTGGGCAGATACGCAGTATTTT
cdr3_aa: CATSDRTGWADTQYF
clone_size: -
v_call: TRBV24-1
d_call: TRBD1
j_call: TRBJ2-3

cdr3_nt: TGTGCCAGCAGAGAACAGGGGGCGAGCACCGGGGAGCTGTTTTTT
cdr3_aa: CASREQGASTGELFF
clone_size: -
v_call: TRBV6-4
d_call: TRBD1
j_call: TRBJ2-2

cdr3_nt: TGTGCCAGCAGCGTCGGAGCAGGGCTTATAGGAGGCTACACCTTC
cdr3_aa: CASSVGAGLIGGYTF
clone_size: -
v_call: TRBV5-4
d_call: -
j_call: TRBJ1-2

cdr3_nt: TGTGCCAGCAGTAGGACAGGGGGCAACGACTATGGCTACACCTTC
cdr3_aa: CASSRTGGNDYGYTF
clone_size: -
v_call: TRBV6-2/TRBV6-3
d_call: TRBD1
j_call: TRBJ1-2

cdr3_nt: TGTGCCAGCACCCACTCCTCGGGAGTCCCGGCGCCCCTCCACTTT
cdr3_aa: CASTHSSGVPAPLHF
clone_size: few
v_call: TRBV6-5
d_call: -
j_call: TRBJ1-6

cdr3_nt: TGTGCCAGCAGCAGTCCGTCGGGGATAGGGAACACTGAAGCTTTCTTT
cdr3_aa: CASSSPSGIGNTEAFF
clone_size: -
v_call: TRBV9
d_call: -
j_call: TRBJ1-1

cdr3_nt: TGCGCCAGCACCCCTTTCTCGGGAGACACTGAAGCTTTCTTT
cdr3_aa: CASTPFSGDTEAFF
clone_size: -
v_call: TRBV23-1
d_call: -
j_call: TRBJ1-1

cdr3_nt: TGTGCCATCAGTGAACAGCCTTATGGCTACACCTTC
cdr3_aa: CAISEQPYGYTF
clone_size: -
v_call: TRBV10-3
d_call: -
j_call: TRBJ1-2

cdr3_nt: TGCGCCAGCAGCCAGGAGACAGCATCCTCTGAGCAGTTCTTC
cdr3_aa: CASSQETASSEQFF
clone_size: once
v_call: TRBV4-1
d_call: -
j_call: TRBJ2-1

cdr3_nt: TGTGCCAGCAGTGAATGGACAGAATCCTACGAGCAGTACTTC
cdr3_aa: CASSEWTESYEQYF
clone_size: -
v_call: TRBV25-1
d_call: -
j_call: TRBJ2-7

cdr3_nt: TGTGCCAGCAGCCCCCCAGGGTGGGAGCCCCAGCATTTT
cdr3_aa: CASSPPGWEPQHF
clone_size: -
v_call: TRBV12-3/TRBV12-4
d_call: -
j_call: TRBJ1-5

cdr3_nt: TGTGCCAGCAGCTTAAGACAGGGGAACACTGAAGCTTTCTTT
cdr3_aa: CASSLRQGNTEAFF
clone_size: -
v_call: TRBV11-1
d_call: TRBD1
j_call: TRBJ1-1

cdr3_nt: TGTGCCAGCAGTCCCCCCGTTAATAACTATGGCTACACCTTC
cdr3_aa: CASSPPVNNYGYTF
clone_size: -
v_call: TRBV28
d_call: -
j_call: TRBJ1-2

cdr3_nt: TGTGCCAGCAGCGCCGCTGGGACACTCTCCTACGAGCAGTACTTC
cdr3_aa: CASSAAGTLSYEQYF
clone_size: few
v_call: TRBV5-6
d_call: -
j_call: TRBJ2-7

cdr3_nt: TGTGCCAGCAGCCCAGGGACTAGCGGGGGGAATGAGCAGTTCTTC
cdr3_aa: CASSPGTSGGNEQFF
clone_size: -
v_call: TRBV7-9
d_call: TRBD2
j_call: TRBJ2-1

cdr3_nt: TGTGCCAGCAGGGAGACAGGGATAGACTATGGCTACACCTTC
cdr3_aa: CASRETGIDYGYTF
clone_size: -
v_call: TRBV28
d_call: TRBD1
j_call: TRBJ1-2

cdr3_nt: TGTGCCAGCAGCTTAGTAGGAGGACAGGGGTTTTCCGGGGAGCTGTTTTTT
cdr3_aa: CASSLVGGQGFSGELFF
clone_size: -
v_call: TRBV11-2
d_call: TRBD1
j_call: TRBJ2-2

cdr3_nt: TGTGCCAGCAGCAGGGGACAATCGGAAAGCTACACCTTC
cdr3_aa: CASSRGQSESYTF
clone_size: -
v_call: TRBV7-2
d_call: -
j_call: TRBJ1-2

cdr3_nt: TGCGCCAGCAGCTGGAGCCGGACAGCCGAGCAGTACTTC
cdr3_aa: CASSWSRTAEQYF
clone_size: -
v_call: TRBV5-1
d_call: -
j_call: TRBJ2-7

cdr3_nt: TGTGCCAGCAGTATCCCGGGACAGGGGTCGAGGGCTTTCTTT
cdr3_aa: CASSIPGQGSRAFF
clone_size: -
v_call: TRBV25-1
d_call: TRBD1
j_call: TRBJ1-1

cdr3_nt: TGTGCCAGTAGTATCATTGACACAAACAAAGAGACCCAGTACTTC
cdr3_aa: CASSIIDTNKETQYF
clone_size: -
v_call: TRBV19
d_call: -
j_call: TRBJ2-5

cdr3_nt: TGTGCCAGCAGCTTACATCGCCCCGGGGCGGGAAATGAGCAGTTCTTC
cdr3_aa: CASSLHRPGAGNEQFF
clone_size: -
v_call: TRBV7-2
d_call: -
j_call: TRBJ2-1